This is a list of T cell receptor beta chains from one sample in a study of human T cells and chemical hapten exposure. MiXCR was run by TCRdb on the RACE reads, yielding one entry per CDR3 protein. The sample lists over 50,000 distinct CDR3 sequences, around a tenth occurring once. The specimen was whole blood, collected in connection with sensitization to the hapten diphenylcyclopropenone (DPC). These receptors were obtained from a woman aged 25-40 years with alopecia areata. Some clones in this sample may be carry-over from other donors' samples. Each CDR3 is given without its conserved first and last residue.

CDR3aa: RGQNCNQPQH; j_gene: TRBJ1-5; v_gene: TRBV21-1
CDR3aa: ASSLEPTEKLF; j_gene: TRBJ1-4; v_gene: TRBV5-4
CDR3aa: SALLRTGDQPQH; j_gene: TRBJ1-5; v_gene: TRBV20-1
CDR3aa: ASSSRRVPTDTQY; j_gene: TRBJ2-3; v_gene: TRBV27
CDR3aa: ASSQGAGGAWETQY; j_gene: TRBJ2-5; v_gene: TRBV9
CDR3aa: ASSLNLIVDRTYEQY; j_gene: TRBJ2-7; v_gene: TRBV5-1
CDR3aa: ASSQDRWGGQPQH; j_gene: TRBJ1-5; v_gene: TRBV7-8
CDR3aa: ASSQPGDGNQPQH; j_gene: TRBJ1-5; v_gene: TRBV6-2/TRBV6-3
CDR3aa: ASSLGGTTAGYT; j_gene: TRBJ1-2; v_gene: TRBV7-8
CDR3aa: ASSFSSGANVLT; j_gene: TRBJ2-6; v_gene: TRBV28